The subject of this entry is one T cell receptor (beta chain). The junction does not match germline at one end; this may be a read error. The entry originates in a study of blood T cell repertoires in COVID-19. In the authors' workflow: Amplification of reference gene primers was used by the study to estimate nucleated cell counts. Profiling relied on immunoSEQ multiplex PCR, and the TCRdb table lists in-frame clones only, not all of them. D and trimming come from the DNA, and the V and J calls and clone size come from that table. The sample has 100,000 to 150,000 clones; around 83% are singletons. CDR3 length: 13 residues. Germline lookup yields CDR1 SGDLS and CDR2 YYNGEE.

V gene TRBV9 combines with J gene TRBJ1-2; no reliable D call. The sequencing sample was made of peripheral blood. This TCR was recovered from a man older than 75 with active or convalescent COVID-19. The CDR3 loop reads CASSPPSVTSVNF. In nucleotides, the CDR3 is TGTGCCAGCAGCCCCCCCTCGGTAACGAGTGTCAATTTC. The variable domain in full, completed from reference TRBV9 and TRBJ1-2, reads DSGVTQTPKHLITATGQRVTLRCSPRSGDLSVYWYQQSLDQGLQFLIQYYNGEERAKGNILERFSAQQFPDLHSELNLSSLELGDSALYFCASSPPSVTSVNFGSGTRLTVV.